Reported below is one TCR beta chain. Profiled with immunoSEQ multiplex PCR; TCRdb holds only in-frame clones, not every one. The repertoire holds approximately 240,000 clones, with under 95% as singletons. The sample is drawn from a study of cytomegalovirus exposure and HLA in healthy donors. Study in general: A later analysis reported the same platform for the roughly 120 validation repertoires and the approximately 670 first-cohort repertoires.

Germline values: CDR1 SGHNT, CDR2 YYREEE (reference sequence). V was cut by 0 bases and J by 2 bases, with 10 bases left in between. CDR3 length equals 15 residues. This clonotype was obtained from a woman aged 18-30 years in good health and CMV-seronegative. Sequencing was done on a sample of PBMCs. V gene TRBV5-4 combines with J gene TRBJ2-3; weak D call: TRBD1 (5 bases). The CDR3 DNA follows: TGTGCCAGCAGCTTGGAGGGGCTTGTCACAGATACGCAGTATTTT. It encodes CASSLEGLVTDTQYF.